One and the same sample provided the 18 T cell receptor beta chains below, sequenced in a study of blood T cell repertoires in COVID-19. The data were produced by immunoSEQ multiplex PCR, yet TCRdb's version contains in-frame clones alone and is incomplete. Of 250,000 to 350,000 clones in the sample, roughly 90% were seen once. Source material: peripheral blood. These receptors all stem from a young man with active or convalescent COVID-19.

This clone has a handful of counts. The chain couples TRBV11-2 to TRBJ1-2; D may be TRBD1 (6 bases). Germline V CDR1 and CDR2: SGHAT, FQNNGV. The CDR3 extends over 13 amino acids. The germline V and J ends were trimmed by 4 bases and 3 bases, with 9 bases remaining between them. This CDR3 reads CASSSRQDYGYTF. In DNA form, the CDR3 reads TGTGCCAGCAGCTCCAGACAGGACTATGGCTACACCTTC.

The chain recombines TRBV11-2 with TRBJ1-1; D not resolved. CDR3 length: 13 residues. Germline CDR1 SGHAT, CDR2 FQNNGV. Trimming stripped 8 bases from V and 4 bases from J, with 14 bases between. The CDR3 region has the DNA TGTGCCAGCCACGAGGGCACGGTCACTGAAGCTTTCTTT. Amino acids: CASHEGTVTEAFF.

This sequence joins TRBV10-3 and TRBJ1-3; a possible D gene is TRBD1 (5 bases). Between the trimmed V and J ends, which lost 4 bases and 1 base, there was a span of 17 bases. The CDR3 has 17 amino acids. Germline V CDR1 and CDR2: ENHRY, SYGVKD. CDR3 nucleotide sequence: TGTGCCATCAGTGGCAAACAGGACCTACATTCTGGAAACACCATATATTTT. This sequence encodes CAISGKQDLHSGNTIYF.

V is TRBV4-1 and J is TRBJ2-2; 14 nucleotides line up with TRBD2. The CDR3 runs to 18 residues. J lost 6 bases, V lost 6 bases, and 12 bases had no gene match. The germline V gene has CDR1 MGHRA and CDR2 YSYEKL. CDR3 in DNA: TGCGCCAGCAGAATAGAAAGCTCGGGACTAGCGGGGGCCGGGGAGCTGTTTTTT. It codes for CASRIESSGLAGAGELFF.

This rearrangement joins TRBV6-5 to TRBJ1-5, with a tentative D call TRBD1 (6 bases). Germline V gene data show CDR1 as MNHEY and CDR2 as SVGAGI. V was pared by 6 bases and J by 7 bases, with 13 bases between. The CDR3 length is 13 residues. This chain's CDR3 is CASRARGGQPQHF. The CDR3 DNA reads as TGTGCCAGCAGGGCCAGGGGAGGGCAGCCCCAGCATTTT.

The CDR3 sequence is CSARATEAFF. CDR3 bases: TGCAGTGCTAGAGCGACTGAAGCTTTCTTT. The chain combines TRBV20-1 with TRBJ1-1; D remains ambiguous. From germline, CDR1 is DFQATT and CDR2 SNEGSKA (reference sequence). V was trimmed by 1 base and J by 5 bases, leaving 2 bases between them. This CDR3 is 10 amino acids long.

Written as DNA, the CDR3 is TGTGCCAGCAGTTTAACAGGGGTCTATGGCTACACCTTC. Translating it yields CASSLTGVYGYTF. The chain employs TRBV27 and TRBJ1-2, with TRBD1 matching 7 bases. There are 13 residues in the CDR3. The germline V gene encodes CDR1 MNHEY and CDR2 SMNVEV (reference sequence). V gave up 2 bases and J gave up 4 bases; unmatched junction bases: 1.

The J gene is TRBJ2-7, the V gene TRBV7-9, with D possibly matching TRBD1 (6 bases). Germline assignment: CDR1 SEHNR and CDR2 FQNEAQ (reference sequence). V was clipped by 5 bases and J by 2 bases, with 19 bases between them. The length of the CDR3 is 16 residues. Written as DNA, the CDR3 is TGTGCCAGCAGCCCAATCAGACAGGCTGGGACCTACGAGCAGTACTTC. Its translation is CASSPIRQAGTYEQYF.

This chain joins TRBV19 and TRBJ2-1, with D possibly TRBD1 on 5 matching bases. Germline V gene lookup returns CDR1 LNHDA and CDR2 SQIVND (reference sequence). Trimming left V 5 bases short and J 5 bases short, with 16 bases between. The length of the CDR3 is 15 residues. CDR3 sequence reads: CASSPAREVNNEQFF. The CDR3 nucleotides read TGTGCCAGTAGTCCAGCCAGGGAAGTAAACAATGAGCAGTTCTTC.

This clone was found once. The rearrangement uses TRBV5-1 and TRBJ1-4, with D hard to call. V was shortened by 3 bases and J by 5 bases, with 17 bases between the two germline ends. CDR1 is SGHRS and CDR2 is YFSETQ in the germline V gene. The CDR3 totals 16 residues. CDR3 nucleotide sequence: TGCGCCAGCAGCTGGAATTCTGGAGGGAGGAATGAAAAACTGTTTTTT. This encodes CASSWNSGGRNEKLFF.

This chain joins TRBV9 and TRBJ2-5; tentatively, D is TRBD1 (6 bases). CDR3 length equals 15 residues. Germline CDR1 and CDR2: SGDLS and YYNGEE. V lost 3 bases, J lost 2 bases, and 14 bases lay in between. In DNA, the CDR3 is TGTGCCAGCAGCGCCACCGGGACACAACAAGAGACCCAGTACTTC. The encoded protein is CASSATGTQQETQYF.

As regards this clone: The germline gene is not matched at one end of the junction; a read error may be the cause. The chain joins TRBV5-4 to TRBJ2-2; 8 nucleotides line up with TRBD1. This CDR3 contains 16 residues. Germline V gives CDR1 SGHNT, CDR2 YYREEE (reference sequence). This chain's CDR3 is CASSLSWDRNAGELFF. CDR3 nucleotides: TGTGCCAGCAGCTTGTCGTGGGACAGGAACGCCGGGGAGCTGTTTTTT. Combining the CDR3 with reference TRBV5-4 and TRBJ2-2 gives the whole variable domain ETGVTQSPTHLIKTRGQQVTLRCSSQSGHNTVSWYQQALGQGPQFIFQYYREEENGRGNFPPRFSGLQFPNYSSELNVNALELDDSALYLCASSLSWDRNAGELFFGEGSRLTVL.

This clone occurred once. The chain recombines TRBV19 with TRBJ2-1; the D gene is possibly TRBD2 (5 bases). Germline V CDR1 and CDR2: LNHDA, SQIVND (reference sequence). The CDR3 spans 15 residues. The V end was cut by 3 bases, the J end by 7 bases, with 16 bases between. CDR3 region: CASSIPVGVLNEQFF. The CDR3 coding sequence is TGTGCCAGTAGTATCCCGGTGGGAGTACTGAATGAGCAGTTCTTC. Combining the CDR3 with reference TRBV19 and TRBJ2-1 gives the whole variable domain DGGITQSPKYLFRKEGQNVTLSCEQNLNHDAMYWYRQDPGQGLRLIYYSQIVNDFQKGDIAEGYSVSREKKESFPLTVTSAQKNPTAFYLCASSIPVGVLNEQFFGPGTRLTVL.

The chain is built from TRBV11-2 and TRBJ2-3; maybe TRBD2 (6 bases). The CDR3 extends over 14 amino acids. The germline V and J ends were trimmed by 6 bases and 9 bases, with 19 bases remaining between them. The V gene's germline CDR1 is SGHAT and CDR2 FQNNGV. CDR3 in DNA: TGTGCCAGCAGTCGCCTCGGAGGGAAGGCAACGCAGTATTTT. Amino acid sequence: CASSRLGGKATQYF. The full variable domain, with the rest looked up from reference TRBV11-2 and TRBJ2-3, is EAGVAQSPRYKIIEKRQSVAFWCNPISGHATLYWYQQILGQGPKLLIQFQNNGVVDDSQLPKDRFSAERLKGVDSTLKIQPAKLEDSAVYLCASSRLGGKATQYFGPGTRLTVL.

The count of this clone is one. V gene TRBV25-1 combines with J gene TRBJ1-1; 7 positions match TRBD1. CDR1 and CDR2 from the germline V gene are MGHDK and SYGVNS. The CDR3 covers 15 residues. J was trimmed by 1 base and V by 2 bases; bases with no gene match: 4. The CDR3 region is CASSEVTGTNTEAFF. CDR3 sequence (DNA): TGTGCCAGCAGTGAAGTGACAGGGACGAACACTGAAGCTTTCTTT. The variable domain in full, completed from reference TRBV25-1 and TRBJ1-1, reads EADIYQTPRYLVIGTGKKITLECSQTMGHDKMYWYQQDPGMELHLIHYSYGVNSTEKGDLSSESTVSRIRTEHFPLTLESARPSHTSQYLCASSEVTGTNTEAFFGQGTRLTVV.

This sequence joins TRBV19 and TRBJ2-1; maybe TRBD2 (6 bases). CDR3 size: 15 residues. Germline V gives CDR1 LNHDA, CDR2 SQIVND (reference sequence). Trimming pared 9 bases from V and 1 base from J, leaving 16 bases between. The CDR3 DNA follows: TGTGCCAGCAACCCTGTCGGGGGTTCCTACAATGAGCAGTTCTTC. The encoded protein is CASNPVGGSYNEQFF.

The J gene is TRBJ1-6, the V gene TRBV6-7; a weak D match, TRBD1 (6 bases). TRBV6-7 is noted as an ORF with a role that remains uncertain. The CDR3 is 14 residues long. V dropped 7 bases and J dropped 6 bases, with 13 bases sitting between them. The CDR3, as DNA: TGTGCCAGCACCCCGGCAGGGGCTAATTCACCCCTCCACTTT. Translated, it gives CASTPAGANSPLHF.

This clone appeared a single time. The J gene is TRBJ1-4, the V gene TRBV29-1; D possibly corresponds to TRBD1 (6 bases). V was cut by 7 bases and J by 1 base, with 10 bases left in between. The CDR3 runs 13 residues. Germline V gives CDR1 SQVTM, CDR2 ANQGSEA. The CDR3 DNA sequence: TGCAGCGCTGAGACAGGAACTAATGAAAAACTGTTTTTT. Protein sequence: CSAETGTNEKLFF.